These T cell receptor beta chains were read from a single sample in a study of response to subunit inactivated influenza vaccine. TCRdb reprocessed the RT-PCR reads with MiXCR, giving one entry per CDR3 protein. The sample consists of 550,000 to 800,000 distinct CDR3 sequences, around a sixth of them appearing once. Sequenced here: PBMCs from blood, sampled about 11 days after vaccination. The receptors here all came from a man aged 50 to 59 who received an inactivated influenza vaccine. Each CDR3 is given with its conserved first and last residue. The D gene is left open where the match is weak. Clone size appears in some rows only: once, few, many, or a class for an expanded clone.

>.|TRBV6-5|TRBJ1-4|16|.
CASSWSQLSTNEKLFF
TGTGCCAGCAGTTGGTCCCAACTGTCAACTAATGAAAAACTGTTTTTT
>few|TRBV12-3/TRBV12-4|TRBJ2-1|19|TRBD2
CASSRYGPGLAGGQSEQFF
TGTGCCAGCAGTCGCTATGGACCGGGACTAGCGGGAGGGCAAAGTGAGCAGTTCTTC
>.|TRBV7-9|TRBJ2-2|15|TRBD2
CASSLWDYITGELFF
TGTGCCAGCAGCTTGTGGGACTATATCACCGGGGAGCTGTTTTTT
>few|TRBV7-7|TRBJ2-5|16|.
CASSRGRALKGETQYF
TGTGCTAGCAGCCGGGGAAGGGCTCTAAAAGGGGAGACCCAGTACTTC
>.|TRBV4-2|TRBJ1-3|14|TRBD1
CASSATGVRNTIYF
TGTGCCAGCAGCGCCACAGGGGTCCGAAACACCATATATTTT
>many|TRBV12-3/TRBV12-4|TRBJ2-1|12|.
CASSFGVREQFF
TGTGCCAGCAGTTTTGGGGTACGTGAGCAGTTCTTC
>few|TRBV20-1|TRBJ2-7|16|.
CSARGGTGDYSYEQYF
TGCAGTGCTAGAGGGGGAACAGGAGATTACTCCTACGAGCAGTACTTC
>few|TRBV12-3/TRBV12-4|TRBJ2-2|16|.
CASSPRSFLETGELFF
TGTGCCAGCAGTCCGAGAAGCTTCCTCGAGACCGGGGAGCTGTTTTTT
>.|TRBV3-1|TRBJ2-5|14|TRBD2
CASSSGLAQETQYF
TGTGCCAGCAGCTCGGGACTAGCACAAGAGACCCAGTACTTC
>many|TRBV29-1|TRBJ2-7|13|.
CSVSAGWSYEQYF
TGCAGCGTTTCTGCGGGATGGTCCTACGAGCAGTACTTC
>.|TRBV24-1|TRBJ2-3|13|.
CATSDLSGTHQYF
TGTGCCACCAGTGATTTATCAGGCACCCATCAGTATTTT
>.|TRBV29-1|TRBJ2-1|14|TRBD2
CSVLLAGVYNEQFF
TGCAGCGTCCTACTAGCGGGAGTATACAATGAGCAGTTCTTC
>.|TRBV4-2|TRBJ2-2|20|TRBD2
CASSRHASGGAATNTGELFF
TGTGCCAGCAGCCGGCATGCTAGCGGGGGGGCGGCCACGAACACCGGGGAGCTGTTTTTT
>.|TRBV6-1|TRBJ1-6|15|.
CASSSGETGASPLHF
TGTGCCAGCAGCTCCGGTGAAACAGGTGCTTCACCCCTCCACTTT
>.|TRBV5-6|TRBJ2-1|16|TRBD2
CASSVSSGVPYNEQFF
TGTGCCAGCAGCGTCTCAAGCGGGGTGCCCTACAATGAGCAGTTCTTC
>many|TRBV3-1|TRBJ2-1|12|.
CASSREGNEQFF
TGTGCCAGCAGCCGTGAGGGGAATGAGCAGTTCTTC
>few|TRBV20-1|TRBJ2-5|12|.
CSARMVKETQYF
TGCAGTGCTAGAATGGTGAAAGAGACCCAGTACTTC
>few|TRBV6-2/TRBV6-3|TRBJ1-2|16|.
CASSYSWDVRHYGYTF
TGTGCCAGCAGTTACTCGTGGGACGTACGTCACTATGGCTACACCTTC
>.|TRBV12-3/TRBV12-4|TRBJ2-3|11|.
CATTEADTQYF
TGTGCCACCACAGAGGCGGATACGCAGTATTTT
>.|TRBV20-1|TRBJ2-7|16|.
CSARDIRAIGRYEQYF
TGCAGTGCTAGAGACATTCGGGCTATTGGCCGCTACGAGCAGTACTTC
>.|TRBV5-1|TRBJ2-5|14|.
CASSLAKNQETQYF
TGCGCCAGCAGCTTGGCTAAGAACCAAGAGACCCAGTACTTC
>.|TRBV18|TRBJ2-1|12|.
CASSPPLEEQFF
TGTGCCAGCTCACCACCACTGGAGGAGCAGTTCTTC
>few|TRBV2|TRBJ2-7|14|.
CASRVTRSSYEQYF
TGTGCCAGCAGAGTGACACGCAGCTCCTACGAGCAGTACTTC
>few|TRBV20-1|TRBJ2-7|11|.
CSASKAYEQYF
TGCAGTGCTAGTAAGGCGTACGAGCAGTACTTC
>few|TRBV5-6|TRBJ2-1|16|.
CASSYLFATTYNEQFF
TGTGCCAGCAGCTACCTATTTGCAACTACCTACAATGAGCAGTTCTTC
>.|TRBV5-1|TRBJ2-1|20|TRBD2
CASSSRLAGGLGTFIHEQFF
TGCGCCAGCAGCTCCAGACTAGCGGGGGGGCTTGGTACATTTATCCATGAGCAGTTCTTC
>.|TRBV20-1|TRBJ2-1|15|TRBD1
CSATKDRSFNNEQFF
TGCAGTGCTACCAAGGACAGGTCCTTTAACAATGAGCAGTTCTTC
>.|TRBV29-1|TRBJ2-7|13|.
CSVLTGFDYEQYF
TGCAGCGTACTTACAGGGTTCGACTACGAGCAGTACTTC
>.|TRBV20-1|TRBJ2-1|15|.
CSASLPPGSYNEQFF
TGCAGTGCTAGCCTCCCCCCAGGCTCCTACAATGAGCAGTTCTTC